The rows below give T cell receptor beta chains drawn from one sample of a study of T cell responses to AZD1222 COVID-19 vaccine. Using immunoSEQ multiplex PCR, the repertoire was profiled, and TCRdb retains in-frame clones only, with some absent. Among about 140,000 clones listed, over 90% were seen once. The source material was peripheral blood, sampled on day 0 of AZD1222 vaccination. The receptor set was obtained from an adult in good health. Each CDR3 is given with its conserved first and last residue. The order of the fields is J gene, D gene, V gene, CDR3 protein, CDR3 DNA. The D gene is left open where the match is weak.

TRBJ1-4 TRBD1 TRBV30 CAWSEGRTGDEKLFF TGTGCCTGGAGTGAGGGTCGGACAGGGGATGAAAAACTGTTTTTT
TRBJ1-1 - TRBV11-2 CASSLVAGNSEAFF TGTGCCAGCAGCTTAGTCGCGGGGAACAGTGAAGCTTTCTTT
TRBJ1-2 TRBD1 TRBV19 CASIDRGYGYTF TGTGCCAGTATCGACAGGGGCTATGGCTACACCTTC
TRBJ1-2 TRBD1 TRBV28 CASSFGDREGGGYTF TGTGCCAGCAGTTTCGGGGACAGGGAGGGAGGTGGCTACACCTTC
TRBJ2-1 - TRBV11-1 CASSQVRNEQFF TGTGCCAGCAGCCAAGTCCGGAACGAGCAGTTCTTC
TRBJ2-7 TRBD2 TRBV6-5 CASNMVAGGYEQYF TGTGCCAGCAATATGGTAGCGGGAGGTTACGAGCAGTACTTC
TRBJ1-2 - TRBV12-3/TRBV12-4 CASKGVGYGYTF TGTGCCAGCAAAGGAGTCGGCTATGGCTACACCTTC
TRBJ1-6 - TRBV2 CASSDRSSYNSPLHF TGTGCCAGCAGTGATCGAAGCTCCTATAATTCACCCCTCCACTTT
TRBJ2-3 TRBD2 TRBV7-9 CASSQKAGITDTQYF TGTGCCAGCAGCCAAAAAGCGGGAATTACAGATACGCAGTATTTT
TRBJ2-7 TRBD1 TRBV24-1 CATSQGGTGAREQYF TGTGCCACCAGCCAGGGTGGGACAGGGGCGAGGGAGCAGTACTTC
TRBJ2-2 TRBD1 TRBV5-4 CASSLGQGAPTGELFF TGTGCCAGCAGCCTAGGACAGGGGGCGCCCACCGGGGAGCTGTTTTTT
TRBJ2-1 TRBD2 TRBV7-9 CASSAGTSGIDNEQFF TGTGCCAGCAGCGCCGGGACTAGCGGAATTGACAATGAGCAGTTCTTC